This record looks at one TCR beta chain sequence and its context. Here immunoSEQ multiplex PCR was the method, and the copy in TCRdb shows in-frame clones only, minus some. The data show roughly 250,000 clones, roughly 85% seen once. This specimen belongs to a study of blood T cell repertoires in COVID-19. The wider study: Both acute and convalescent COVID-19 samples were obtained from the United States, Italy and Spain. The cDNA or gDNA used as material had been derived from T cells, B-cell-depleted T cells, or PBMCs.

The CDR3 is made up of 16 amino acids. The V segment lost 3 bases and the J segment 0 bases; nucleotides outside the gene matches: 8. From germline, CDR1 is LNHNV and CDR2 YYDKDF (reference sequence). This clonotype was sampled from a woman aged 40 to 55 who had been exposed to COVID-19. Source material: PBMCs or T cells enriched from blood (not recorded which). V is TRBV15 and J is TRBJ2-7; 7 nucleotides agree with TRBD2. CDR3 in DNA: TGTGCCACCAGCAGTAGCGGAGCGGGGAGCTCCTACGAGCAGTACTTC. This codes for CATSSSGAGSSYEQYF. The variable domain in full, with the rest retrieved from reference TRBV15 and TRBJ2-7, is DAMVIQNPRYQVTQFGKPVTLSCSQTLNHNVMYWYQQKSSQAPKLLFHYYDKDFNNEADTPDNFQSRRPNTSFCFLDIRSPGLGDTAMYLCATSSSGAGSSYEQYFGPGTRLTVT.